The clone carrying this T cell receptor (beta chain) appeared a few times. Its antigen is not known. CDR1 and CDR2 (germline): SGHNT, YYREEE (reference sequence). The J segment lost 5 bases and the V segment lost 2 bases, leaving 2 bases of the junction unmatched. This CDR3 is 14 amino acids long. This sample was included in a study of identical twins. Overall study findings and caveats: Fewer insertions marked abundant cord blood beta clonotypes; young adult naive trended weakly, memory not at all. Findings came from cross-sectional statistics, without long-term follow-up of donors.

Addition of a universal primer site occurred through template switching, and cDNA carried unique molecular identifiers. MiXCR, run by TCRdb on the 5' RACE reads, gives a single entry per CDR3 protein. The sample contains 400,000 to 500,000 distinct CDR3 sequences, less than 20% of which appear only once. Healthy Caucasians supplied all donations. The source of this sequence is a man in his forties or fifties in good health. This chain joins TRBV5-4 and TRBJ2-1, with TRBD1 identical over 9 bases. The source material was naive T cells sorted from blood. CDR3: CASSLQGADNEQFF. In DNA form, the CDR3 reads TGTGCCAGCAGCTTACAGGGGGCGGACAATGAGCAGTTCTTC. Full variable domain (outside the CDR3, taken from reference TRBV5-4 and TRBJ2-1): ETGVTQSPTHLIKTRGQQVTLRCSSQSGHNTVSWYQQALGQGPQFIFQYYREEENGRGNFPPRFSGLQFPNYSSELNVNALELDDSALYLCASSLQGADNEQFFGPGTRLTVL.